This TCR beta chain was identified during a study of graft-versus-host responses after intestinal transplantation. Comment on this clone: The antigen remains undetermined.

The table came from immunoSEQ multiplex PCR; TCRdb's copy has only in-frame clones and leaves some out. The table has under 100,000 clones, 94% seen once. This CDR3 is built from 16 residues. Trimming removed 5 bases at V and 3 bases at J, with 20 bases between. Germline V gene lookup returns CDR1 SGHTA and CDR2 FQGNSA. The chain is built from TRBV7-2 and TRBJ2-7, with a possible D match to TRBD1 (6 bases). The TCR sequence derives from a human donor who was the organ donor for an intestinal transplant. The sample was unstimulated CD4+ T cells sorted from spleen or lymph node cells, taken before transplant. CDR3 nucleotides: TGTGCCAGCAGCCCTCCCGGGACAAAGAACTACTACGAGCAGTACTTC. This sequence encodes CASSPPGTKNYYEQYF.